This T cell receptor (beta chain) was captured by sequencing in a study of T cells in Graves' hyperthyroidism and ophthalmopathy. This CDR3 comprises 13 residues. The germline CDR1 and CDR2 sequences are LNHDA and SQIVND (reference sequence). The junction had 6 bases not matched to a gene; V was cut back by 8 bases and J by 4 bases. Amplification of TCR beta CDR3 regions used RNA as the template. In the first-round RT-PCR of the TCR CDR3, the HTBI primer set was used. TCRdb re-analysed the multiplex PCR reads in MiXCR, keeping a single row per CDR3 protein. The sample contains around 610,000 distinct CDR3 sequences, around 15% of which appear only once. Each diagnosis was grounded in clinical symptoms, serum thyroxine and TRAb, thyroid ultrasound, and orbital computed tomography.

The specimen sequenced was blood. This chain joins TRBV19 and TRBJ2-5; 8 bases fit TRBD1. This TCR was sampled from a woman aged 40 to 50 with Graves' ophthalmopathy. In DNA form, the CDR3 reads TGTGCCAGTGGACAGGGAGGCCGAGAGACCCAGTACTTC. Translation gives CASGQGGRETQYF. Variable domain in full (rest from reference TRBV19 and TRBJ2-5): DGGITQSPKYLFRKEGQNVTLSCEQNLNHDAMYWYRQDPGQGLRLIYYSQIVNDFQKGDIAEGYSVSREKKESFPLTVTSAQKNPTAFYLCASGQGGRETQYFGPGTRLLVL.